The entry below gives a single TCR beta chain sequence along with its context. This entry comes from a study of T cell changes during pregnancy in multiple sclerosis. Measured with immunoSEQ multiplex PCR; TCRdb has only the in-frame clones, and not every one. Here the sample spans 70,000 to 75,000 clones, approximately 92% being singletons. CDR1 and CDR2 (germline): MNHEY, SVGAGI. V was pared by 5 bases and J by 5 bases, with 12 bases between. This CDR3 has 13 amino acids. Sample: peripheral blood, taken before pregnancy. The V gene is TRBV6-5, the J gene TRBJ2-5; D is uncertain. This clonotype originated in a female donor with multiple sclerosis, enrolled in a pregnancy study. CDR3 loop: CASSVLKAETQYF. CDR3 nucleotides: TGTGCCAGCAGTGTTTTGAAAGCCGAGACCCAGTACTTC.